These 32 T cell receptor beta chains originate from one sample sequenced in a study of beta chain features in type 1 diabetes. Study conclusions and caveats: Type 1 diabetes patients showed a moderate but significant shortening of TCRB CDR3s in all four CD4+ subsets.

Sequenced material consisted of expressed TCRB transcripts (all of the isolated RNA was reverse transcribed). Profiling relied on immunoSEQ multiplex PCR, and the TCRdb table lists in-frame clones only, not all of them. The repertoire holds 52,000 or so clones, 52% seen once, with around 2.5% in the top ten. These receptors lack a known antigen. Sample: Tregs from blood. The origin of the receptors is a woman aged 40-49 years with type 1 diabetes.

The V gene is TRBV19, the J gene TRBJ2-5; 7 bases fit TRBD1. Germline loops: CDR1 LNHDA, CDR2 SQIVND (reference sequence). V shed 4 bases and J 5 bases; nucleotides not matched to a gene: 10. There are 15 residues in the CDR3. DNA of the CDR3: TGTGCCAGTAGTAACCAGGGACAGAGGCATGAGACCCAGTACTTC. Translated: CASSNQGQRHETQYF.

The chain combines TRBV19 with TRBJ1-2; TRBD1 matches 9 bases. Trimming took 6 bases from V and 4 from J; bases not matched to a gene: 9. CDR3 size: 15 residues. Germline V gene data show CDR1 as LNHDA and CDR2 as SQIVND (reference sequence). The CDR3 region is CASRPGTGTIYGYTF. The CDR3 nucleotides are TGTGCCAGTAGGCCCGGGACAGGGACGATCTATGGCTACACCTTC.

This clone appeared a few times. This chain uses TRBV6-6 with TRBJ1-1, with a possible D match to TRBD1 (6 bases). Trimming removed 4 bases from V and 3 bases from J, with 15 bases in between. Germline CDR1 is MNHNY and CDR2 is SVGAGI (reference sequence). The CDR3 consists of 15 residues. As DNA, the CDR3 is TGTGCCAGCAGTTCCTCTCAGGGGCTCTACACTGAAGCTTTCTTT. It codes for CASSSSQGLYTEAFF.

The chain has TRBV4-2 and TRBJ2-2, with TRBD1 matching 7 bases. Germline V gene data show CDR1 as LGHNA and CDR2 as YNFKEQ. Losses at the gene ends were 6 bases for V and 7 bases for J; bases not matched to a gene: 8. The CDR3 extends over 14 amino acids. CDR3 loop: CASRAGTEDGELFF. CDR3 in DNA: TGTGCCAGCAGAGCTGGGACAGAAGACGGGGAGCTGTTTTTT.

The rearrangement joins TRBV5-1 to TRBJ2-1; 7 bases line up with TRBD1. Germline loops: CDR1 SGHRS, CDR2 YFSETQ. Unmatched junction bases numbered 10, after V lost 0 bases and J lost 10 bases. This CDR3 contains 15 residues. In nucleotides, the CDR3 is TGCGCCAGCAGCTTGGCCGGACAGGCGGGTCGGGAGCAGTTCTTC. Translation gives CASSLAGQAGREQFF.

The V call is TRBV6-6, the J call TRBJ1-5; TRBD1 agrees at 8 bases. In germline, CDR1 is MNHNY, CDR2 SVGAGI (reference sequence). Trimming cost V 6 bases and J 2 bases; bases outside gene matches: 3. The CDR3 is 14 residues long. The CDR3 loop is CASSPGQGNQPQHF. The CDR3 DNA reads TGTGCCAGCAGCCCGGGACAGGGCAATCAGCCCCAGCATTTT.

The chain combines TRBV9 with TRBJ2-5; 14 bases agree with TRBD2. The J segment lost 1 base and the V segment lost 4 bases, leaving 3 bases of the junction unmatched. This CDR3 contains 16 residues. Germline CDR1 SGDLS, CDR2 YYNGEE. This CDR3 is CASSSGLAGAQETQYF. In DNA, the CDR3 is TGTGCCAGCAGCTCGGGACTAGCGGGGGCCCAAGAGACCCAGTACTTC.

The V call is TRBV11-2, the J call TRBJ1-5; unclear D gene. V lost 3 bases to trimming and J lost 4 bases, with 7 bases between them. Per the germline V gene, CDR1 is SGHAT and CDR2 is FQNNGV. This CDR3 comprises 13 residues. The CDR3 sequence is CASSFERNQPQHF. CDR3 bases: TGTGCCAGCAGCTTTGAGAGGAATCAGCCCCAGCATTTT.

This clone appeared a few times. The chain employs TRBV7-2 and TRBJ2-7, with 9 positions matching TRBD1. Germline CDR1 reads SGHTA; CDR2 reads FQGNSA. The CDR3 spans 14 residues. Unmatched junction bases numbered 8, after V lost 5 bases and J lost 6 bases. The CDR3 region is CASSRDRGTFEQYF. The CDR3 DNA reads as TGTGCCAGCAGCCGCGACAGGGGGACTTTCGAGCAGTACTTC.

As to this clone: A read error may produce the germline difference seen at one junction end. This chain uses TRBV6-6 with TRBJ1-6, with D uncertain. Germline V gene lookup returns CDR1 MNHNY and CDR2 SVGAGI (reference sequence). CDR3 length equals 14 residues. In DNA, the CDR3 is TGTGCCAGCAGCAGAGGGTCCTTTAATTCACCCCTCCACTTT. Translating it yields CASSRGSFNSPLHF.

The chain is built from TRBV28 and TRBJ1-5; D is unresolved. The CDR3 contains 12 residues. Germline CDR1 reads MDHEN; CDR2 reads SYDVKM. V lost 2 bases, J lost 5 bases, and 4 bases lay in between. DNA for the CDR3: TGTGCCAGCAGTTTAAGCTATCAGCCCCAGCATTTT. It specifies CASSLSYQPQHF.

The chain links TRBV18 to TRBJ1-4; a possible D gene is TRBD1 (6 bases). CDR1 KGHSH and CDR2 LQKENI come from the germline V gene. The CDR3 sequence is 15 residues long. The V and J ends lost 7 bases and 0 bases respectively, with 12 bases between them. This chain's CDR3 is CASFDRPATNEKLFF. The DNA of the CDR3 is TGTGCCAGCTTTGACAGGCCCGCAACTAATGAAAAACTGTTTTTT.

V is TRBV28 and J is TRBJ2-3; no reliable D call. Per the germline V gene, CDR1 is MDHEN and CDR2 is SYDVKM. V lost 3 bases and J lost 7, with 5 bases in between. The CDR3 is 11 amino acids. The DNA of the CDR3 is TGTGCCAGCAGTTTCCAGAATACGCAGTATTTT. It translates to CASSFQNTQYF. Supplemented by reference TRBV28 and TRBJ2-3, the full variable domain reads DVKVTQSSRYLVKRTGEKVFLECVQDMDHENMFWYRQDPGLGLRLIYFSYDVKMKEKGDIPEGYSVSREKKERFSLILESASTNQTSMYLCASSFQNTQYFGPGTRLTVL.

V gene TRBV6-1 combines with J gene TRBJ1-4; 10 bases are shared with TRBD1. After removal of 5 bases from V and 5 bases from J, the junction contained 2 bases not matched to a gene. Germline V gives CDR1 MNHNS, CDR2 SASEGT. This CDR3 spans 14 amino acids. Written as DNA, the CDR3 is TGTGCCAGCAGTTGGGACAGGGGAAATGAAAAACTGTTTTTT. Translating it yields CASSWDRGNEKLFF.

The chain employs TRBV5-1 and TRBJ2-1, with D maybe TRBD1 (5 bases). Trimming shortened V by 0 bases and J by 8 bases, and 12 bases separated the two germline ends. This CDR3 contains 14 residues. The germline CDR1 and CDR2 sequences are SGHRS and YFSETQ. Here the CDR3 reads CASSLDRPPDEQFF. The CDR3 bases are TGCGCCAGCAGCTTGGACAGGCCCCCCGATGAGCAGTTCTTC.

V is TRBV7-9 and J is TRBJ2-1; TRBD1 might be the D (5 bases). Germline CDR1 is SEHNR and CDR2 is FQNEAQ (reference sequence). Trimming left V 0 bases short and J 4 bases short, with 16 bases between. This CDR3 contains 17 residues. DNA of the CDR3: TGTGCCAGCAGCTTAGCTGACAGAACCACATTGTACAATGAGCAGTTCTTC. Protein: CASSLADRTTLYNEQFF.

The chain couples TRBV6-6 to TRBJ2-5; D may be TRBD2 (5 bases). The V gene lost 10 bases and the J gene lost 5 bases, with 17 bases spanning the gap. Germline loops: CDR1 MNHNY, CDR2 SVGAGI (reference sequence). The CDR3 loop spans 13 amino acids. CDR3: CATGGRGTETQYF. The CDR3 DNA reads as TGTGCCACCGGAGGTCGGGGAACGGAGACCCAGTACTTC.

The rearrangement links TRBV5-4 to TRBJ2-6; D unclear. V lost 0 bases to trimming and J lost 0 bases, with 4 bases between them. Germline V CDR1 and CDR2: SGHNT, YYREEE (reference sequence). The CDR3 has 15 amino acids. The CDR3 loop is CASSLVSSGANVLTF. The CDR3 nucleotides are TGTGCCAGCAGCTTGGTGAGCTCTGGGGCCAACGTCCTGACTTTC. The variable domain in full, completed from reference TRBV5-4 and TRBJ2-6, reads ETGVTQSPTHLIKTRGQQVTLRCSSQSGHNTVSWYQQALGQGPQFIFQYYREEENGRGNFPPRFSGLQFPNYSSELNVNALELDDSALYLCASSLVSSGANVLTFGAGSRLTVL.

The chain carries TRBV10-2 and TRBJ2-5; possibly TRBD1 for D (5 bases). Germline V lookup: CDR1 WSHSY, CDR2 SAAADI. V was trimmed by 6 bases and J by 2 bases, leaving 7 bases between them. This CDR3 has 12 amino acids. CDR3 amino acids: CASRQGQETQYF. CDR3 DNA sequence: TGCGCCAGCAGGCAGGGTCAAGAGACCCAGTACTTC.

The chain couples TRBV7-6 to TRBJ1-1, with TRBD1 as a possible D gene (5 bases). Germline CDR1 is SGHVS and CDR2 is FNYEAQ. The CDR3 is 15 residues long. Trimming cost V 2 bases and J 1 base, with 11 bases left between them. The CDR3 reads CASSLRPGRNTEAFF. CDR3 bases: TGTGCCAGCAGCTTACGTCCAGGGCGGAACACTGAAGCTTTCTTT. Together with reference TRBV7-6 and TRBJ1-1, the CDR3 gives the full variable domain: GAGVSQSPRYKVTKRGQDVALRCDPISGHVSLYWYRQALGQGPEFLTYFNYEAQQDKSGLPNDRFSAERPEGSISTLTIQRTEQRDSAMYRCASSLRPGRNTEAFFGQGTRLTVV.

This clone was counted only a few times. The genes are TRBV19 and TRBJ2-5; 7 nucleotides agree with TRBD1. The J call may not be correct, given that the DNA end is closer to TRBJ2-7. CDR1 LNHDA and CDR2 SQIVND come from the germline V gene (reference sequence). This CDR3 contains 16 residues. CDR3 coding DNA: TGTGCCAGTAGTATGACCGCCGGGACAGAAGCCTACGAGCAGTACTTC. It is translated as CASSMTAGTEAYEQYF.

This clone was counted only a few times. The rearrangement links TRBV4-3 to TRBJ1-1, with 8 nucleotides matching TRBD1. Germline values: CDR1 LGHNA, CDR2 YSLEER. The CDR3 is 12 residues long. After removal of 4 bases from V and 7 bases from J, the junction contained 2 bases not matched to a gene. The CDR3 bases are TGCGCCAGCAGCCTTACAGGGGGTGAAGCTTTCTTT. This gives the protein CASSLTGGEAFF.

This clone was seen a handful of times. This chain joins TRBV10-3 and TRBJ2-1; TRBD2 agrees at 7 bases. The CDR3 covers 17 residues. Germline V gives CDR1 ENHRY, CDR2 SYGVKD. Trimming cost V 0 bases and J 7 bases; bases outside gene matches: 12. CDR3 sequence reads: CAISESPTGGSSNEQFF. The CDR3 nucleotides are TGTGCCATCAGTGAGTCCCCGACTGGCGGGAGTAGTAATGAGCAGTTCTTC.

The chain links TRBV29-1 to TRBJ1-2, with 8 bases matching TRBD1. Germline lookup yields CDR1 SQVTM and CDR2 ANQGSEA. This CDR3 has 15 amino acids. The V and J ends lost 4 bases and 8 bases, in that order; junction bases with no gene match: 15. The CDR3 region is CSVGIISQGANGYTF. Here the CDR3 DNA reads TGCAGCGTTGGGATAATTTCGCAGGGGGCAAACGGCTACACCTTC.

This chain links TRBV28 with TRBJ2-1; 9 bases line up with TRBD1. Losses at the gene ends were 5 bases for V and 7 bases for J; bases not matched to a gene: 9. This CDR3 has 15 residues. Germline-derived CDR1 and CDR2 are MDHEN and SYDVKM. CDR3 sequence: CASSPTGTGSNEQFF. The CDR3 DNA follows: TGTGCCAGCAGTCCAACCGGGACAGGGTCAAATGAGCAGTTCTTC.

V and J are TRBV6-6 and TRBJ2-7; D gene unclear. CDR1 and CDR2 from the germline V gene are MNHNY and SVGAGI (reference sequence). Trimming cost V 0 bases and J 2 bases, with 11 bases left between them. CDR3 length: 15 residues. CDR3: CASSYSISLAYEQYF. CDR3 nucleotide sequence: TGTGCCAGCAGTTACTCGATATCACTGGCCTACGAGCAGTACTTC.

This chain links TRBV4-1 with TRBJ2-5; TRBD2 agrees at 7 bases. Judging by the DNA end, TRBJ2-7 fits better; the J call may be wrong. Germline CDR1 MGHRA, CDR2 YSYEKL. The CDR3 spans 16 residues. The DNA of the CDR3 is TGCGCCAGCTCCCCTTGGGAGGGGCCTGCGGTTAACGAGCAGTACTTC. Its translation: CASSPWEGPAVNEQYF.

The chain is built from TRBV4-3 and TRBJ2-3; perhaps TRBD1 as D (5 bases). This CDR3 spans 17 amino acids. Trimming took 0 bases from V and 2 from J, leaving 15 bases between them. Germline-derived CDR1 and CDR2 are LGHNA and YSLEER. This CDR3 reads CASSQDGFQGNTDTQYF. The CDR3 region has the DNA TGCGCCAGCAGCCAAGATGGATTTCAGGGAAACACAGATACGCAGTATTTT.

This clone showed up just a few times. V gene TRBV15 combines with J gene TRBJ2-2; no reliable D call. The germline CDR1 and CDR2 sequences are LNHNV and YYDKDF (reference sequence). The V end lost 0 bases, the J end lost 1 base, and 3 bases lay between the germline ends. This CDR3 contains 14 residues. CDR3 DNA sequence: TGTGCCACCAGCAGAGATCTGAACACCGGGGAGCTGTTTTTT. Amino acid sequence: CATSRDLNTGELFF.

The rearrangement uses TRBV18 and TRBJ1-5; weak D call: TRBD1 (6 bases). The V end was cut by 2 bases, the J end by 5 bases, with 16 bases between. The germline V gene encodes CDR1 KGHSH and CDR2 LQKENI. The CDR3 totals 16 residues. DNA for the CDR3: TGTGCCAGCTCACCATTTTGGGCAGGGGAATATCAGCCCCAGCATTTT. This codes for CASSPFWAGEYQPQHF.

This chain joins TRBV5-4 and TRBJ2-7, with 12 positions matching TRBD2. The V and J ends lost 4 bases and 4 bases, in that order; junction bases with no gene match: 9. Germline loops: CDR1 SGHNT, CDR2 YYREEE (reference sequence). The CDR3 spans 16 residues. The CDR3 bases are TGTGCCAGCAGCGCCGGACTAGCGGGATTTGAGTACGAGCAGTACTTC. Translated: CASSAGLAGFEYEQYF.

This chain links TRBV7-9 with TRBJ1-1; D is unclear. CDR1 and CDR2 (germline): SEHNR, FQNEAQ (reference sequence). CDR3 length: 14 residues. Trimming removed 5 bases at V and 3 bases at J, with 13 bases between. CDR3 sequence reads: CASSLKLGDTEAFF. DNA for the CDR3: TGTGCCAGCAGCCTCAAGCTAGGTGACACTGAAGCTTTCTTT.